The rows below give T cell receptor beta chains drawn from one sample of a study of Tregs in tolerant kidney transplant recipients. Method: immunoSEQ multiplex PCR; TCRdb's copy keeps in-frame clones and lacks some. The profile covers about 110,000 clones, with 85% to 90% appearing a single time and about 0.31% taken by the ten largest. The specimen comprised CD4+ T cells from blood, sampled before the transplant. Receptors originate from a human donor who received a combined kidney and bone marrow transplant. Each CDR3 is given with its conserved first and last residue. Fields, in order: J gene, V gene, clone size, D gene, CDR3 DNA, CDR3 protein. The D gene is left open where the match is weak. A clone size is listed for some rows: how often the clone was seen (once, few, many), or a class if it is expanded.

J gene: TRBJ2-7; V gene: TRBV4-1; clone size: NA; D gene: TRBD1; CDR3 DNA: TGCGCCAGCAGCCTGCCGGGACAGGGTCCCGAGCAGTACTTC; CDR3 protein: CASSLPGQGPEQYF
J gene: TRBJ2-7; V gene: TRBV18; clone size: NA; D gene: TRBD1; CDR3 DNA: TGTGCCAGCTCACCCCGACAGGGGCTAGACTACGAGCAGTACTTC; CDR3 protein: CASSPRQGLDYEQYF
J gene: TRBJ1-3; V gene: TRBV30; clone size: NA; D gene: TRBD1; CDR3 DNA: TGTGCCTGGAGATTGGCAGGGGGCTCTGGAAACACCATATATTTT; CDR3 protein: CAWRLAGGSGNTIYF
J gene: TRBJ2-2; V gene: TRBV7-7; clone size: few; D gene: NA; CDR3 DNA: TGTGCCAGCAGCTTAGGTACGAACACCGGGGAGCTGTTTTTT; CDR3 protein: CASSLGTNTGELFF
J gene: TRBJ2-3; V gene: TRBV7-9; clone size: once; D gene: NA; CDR3 DNA: TGTGCCAGCAGCTTAGGGGGAGGCCGGGCAGATACGCAGTATTTT; CDR3 protein: CASSLGGGRADTQYF
J gene: TRBJ1-1; V gene: TRBV6-5; clone size: NA; D gene: TRBD1; CDR3 DNA: TGTGCCAGCCATAAAATTCCAGGGGGCACTGAAGCTTTCTTT; CDR3 protein: CASHKIPGGTEAFF
J gene: TRBJ1-5; V gene: TRBV28; clone size: NA; D gene: NA; CDR3 DNA: TGTGCCAGCACCCCCGCTCGGGGGTTGGGTCAGCCCCAGCATTTT; CDR3 protein: CASTPARGLGQPQHF
J gene: TRBJ1-1; V gene: TRBV30; clone size: NA; D gene: NA; CDR3 DNA: TGTGCCTGGAGGTTTCTGGACAGCGCGAACACTGAAGCTTTCTTT; CDR3 protein: CAWRFLDSANTEAFF
J gene: TRBJ2-7; V gene: TRBV5-1; clone size: NA; D gene: NA; CDR3 DNA: TGCGCCAGCAGCCCCTCCAGACAGGGAGGCCACGAGCAGTACTTC; CDR3 protein: CASSPSRQGGHEQYF
J gene: TRBJ2-3; V gene: TRBV29-1; clone size: NA; D gene: TRBD2; CDR3 DNA: TGCAGCGCCGAAGGGGCTAGCGGGAGGGGAGATACGCAGTATTTT; CDR3 protein: CSAEGASGRGDTQYF
J gene: TRBJ2-4; V gene: TRBV5-6; clone size: NA; D gene: TRBD2; CDR3 DNA: TGTGCCAGCAGCTTGACCCGACTAGCGGGATCGGGAAACATTCAGTACTTC; CDR3 protein: CASSLTRLAGSGNIQYF
J gene: TRBJ1-5; V gene: TRBV6-1; clone size: NA; D gene: TRBD1; CDR3 DNA: TGTGCCAGCGGGACAGGGGGTAACCATCAGCCCCAGCATTTT; CDR3 protein: CASGTGGNHQPQHF
J gene: TRBJ2-1; V gene: TRBV7-9; clone size: NA; D gene: NA; CDR3 DNA: TGTGCCAGCAGCAGAGATTTTAATGAGCAGTTCTTC; CDR3 protein: CASSRDFNEQFF
J gene: TRBJ2-7; V gene: TRBV4-1; clone size: NA; D gene: TRBD2; CDR3 DNA: TGCGCCAGCAGCCAAGATCCCGGGACTAGCGCCGAGCAGTACTTC; CDR3 protein: CASSQDPGTSAEQYF
J gene: TRBJ2-3; V gene: TRBV4-1; clone size: NA; D gene: TRBD2; CDR3 DNA: TGCGCCAGCAGCCTCGCCCCACCGACTAGCGGGAGTGCAGATACGCAGTATTTT; CDR3 protein: CASSLAPPTSGSADTQYF
J gene: TRBJ1-1; V gene: TRBV6-5; clone size: NA; D gene: TRBD1; CDR3 DNA: TGTGCCAGCAGCCGGACAGGGGTAAATGAAGCTTTCTTT; CDR3 protein: CASSRTGVNEAFF
J gene: TRBJ2-5; V gene: TRBV6-5; clone size: NA; D gene: TRBD1; CDR3 DNA: TGTGCCAGCAGTTGGCGGACAGGGGGCCAAGAGACCCAGTACTTC; CDR3 protein: CASSWRTGGQETQYF
J gene: TRBJ1-4; V gene: TRBV29-1; clone size: NA; D gene: TRBD1; CDR3 DNA: TGCAGCGTCACGGACAGGGGGCTGGGTAATGAAAAACTGTTTTTT; CDR3 protein: CSVTDRGLGNEKLFF
J gene: TRBJ2-3; V gene: TRBV2; clone size: NA; D gene: TRBD1; CDR3 DNA: TGTGCCAGCAGAGGGGACAGGGGCACAGATACGCAGTATTTT; CDR3 protein: CASRGDRGTDTQYF
J gene: TRBJ1-5; V gene: TRBV1; clone size: NA; D gene: NA; CDR3 DNA: NA; CDR3 protein: CTSSQDQVGAGTNQPQHF
J gene: TRBJ2-7; V gene: TRBV28; clone size: NA; D gene: NA; CDR3 DNA: TGTGCCAGCAGTTTACCCGGACAGAACTACGAGCAGTACTTC; CDR3 protein: CASSLPGQNYEQYF
J gene: TRBJ1-1; V gene: TRBV6-5; clone size: NA; D gene: TRBD1; CDR3 DNA: TGTGCCAGCAGTGCGTCGACAGGGGGAAACACTGAAGCTTTCTTT; CDR3 protein: CASSASTGGNTEAFF
J gene: TRBJ1-1; V gene: TRBV25-1; clone size: NA; D gene: TRBD1; CDR3 DNA: TGTGCCAGCGGGGGACAGACATACACTGAAGCTTTCTTT; CDR3 protein: CASGGQTYTEAFF
J gene: TRBJ2-7; V gene: TRBV4-1; clone size: NA; D gene: TRBD2; CDR3 DNA: TGCGCCAGCAGCCAAGTGGGGGGGCGCCGGCGGGAGGCCCCCTACGAGCAGTACTTC; CDR3 protein: CASSQVGGRRREAPYEQYF
J gene: TRBJ2-7; V gene: TRBV5-1; clone size: once; D gene: NA; CDR3 DNA: TGCGCCAGCAGCCAAAACCCGGGCCAGCGGAGGAGCTCCTACGAGCAGTACTTC; CDR3 protein: CASSQNPGQRRSSYEQYF
J gene: TRBJ1-2; V gene: TRBV6-1; clone size: NA; D gene: NA; CDR3 DNA: TGTGCCAGCAGTGTCGGCGAGGGTCGGGCCTATGGCTACACCTTC; CDR3 protein: CASSVGEGRAYGYTF
J gene: TRBJ2-1; V gene: TRBV5-1; clone size: NA; D gene: TRBD1; CDR3 DNA: TGCGCCAGCAGCTACTCTGACAGGGTTCGGAATGAGCAGTTCTTC; CDR3 protein: CASSYSDRVRNEQFF
J gene: TRBJ2-7; V gene: TRBV18; clone size: NA; D gene: NA; CDR3 DNA: TGTGCCAGCTCACCATTGAGGCAGGGCTCCTACGAGCAGTACTTC; CDR3 protein: CASSPLRQGSYEQYF
J gene: TRBJ2-1; V gene: TRBV9; clone size: NA; D gene: NA; CDR3 DNA: TGTGCCAGCAGCGTAGAAACCGGGACTTACAATGAGCAGTTCTTC; CDR3 protein: CASSVETGTYNEQFF
J gene: TRBJ2-5; V gene: TRBV7-2; clone size: NA; D gene: TRBD1; CDR3 DNA: TGTGCCAGCAGCTTAGTCGCATCGGGAACAGGGGGAGAGACCCAGTACTTC; CDR3 protein: CASSLVASGTGGETQYF
J gene: TRBJ1-2; V gene: TRBV30; clone size: few; D gene: NA; CDR3 DNA: TGTGCCTGGAGTCTGTCGAGTGGCTACACCTTC; CDR3 protein: CAWSLSSGYTF
J gene: TRBJ2-3; V gene: TRBV7-2; clone size: NA; D gene: TRBD1; CDR3 DNA: TGTGCCAGTGCCCAGGGGGATAGCACAGATACGCAGTATTTT; CDR3 protein: CASAQGDSTDTQYF
J gene: TRBJ1-2; V gene: TRBV6-6; clone size: NA; D gene: TRBD1; CDR3 DNA: TGTGCCAGTCACAGGGGGATTAACTATGGCTACACCTTC; CDR3 protein: CASHRGINYGYTF
J gene: TRBJ1-2; V gene: TRBV7-9; clone size: NA; D gene: NA; CDR3 DNA: TGTGCCAGCAGCTCCGACTGGGGACATCGGTATGGCTATGGCTACACCTTC; CDR3 protein: CASSSDWGHRYGYGYTF
J gene: TRBJ1-2; V gene: TRBV11-1; clone size: NA; D gene: TRBD1; CDR3 DNA: TGTGCCAGCAGCTTTTTGACAGGGGGAACGACGAAACCTAACTATGGCTACACCTTC; CDR3 protein: CASSFLTGGTTKPNYGYTF
J gene: TRBJ2-1; V gene: TRBV18; clone size: NA; D gene: NA; CDR3 DNA: TGTGCCAGCTCACCAACAGGGCACTACAATGAGCAGTTCTTC; CDR3 protein: CASSPTGHYNEQFF
J gene: TRBJ1-1; V gene: TRBV12-5; clone size: once; D gene: TRBD1; CDR3 DNA: TGTGCTAGTGGTCGGGGACAGGGAGGGAACACTGAAGCTTTCTTT; CDR3 protein: CASGRGQGGNTEAFF
J gene: TRBJ2-7; V gene: TRBV2; clone size: few; D gene: TRBD1; CDR3 DNA: TGTGCCAGCAGGAAGGGGGCAGGGCAGTACTTC; CDR3 protein: CASRKGAGQYF
J gene: TRBJ2-3; V gene: TRBV9; clone size: NA; D gene: TRBD1; CDR3 DNA: TGTGCCAGCAGCTCTCAGGGGGCTCGCACAGATACGCAGTATTTT; CDR3 protein: CASSSQGARTDTQYF
J gene: TRBJ2-1; V gene: TRBV13; clone size: few; D gene: NA; CDR3 DNA: TGTGCCAGCAGGCCCGCTCGGAGGGTCCTCTACAATGAGCAGTTCTTC; CDR3 protein: CASRPARRVLYNEQFF
J gene: TRBJ1-1; V gene: TRBV30; clone size: NA; D gene: TRBD1; CDR3 DNA: TGTGCCTGGAGGGTATTCGGGACAGGGATTCAGGGAGCTTTCTTT; CDR3 protein: CAWRVFGTGIQGAFF
J gene: TRBJ1-2; V gene: TRBV30; clone size: NA; D gene: NA; CDR3 DNA: TGTGCCTGGGGGCGGGGAAATAGTGGCTACACCTTC; CDR3 protein: CAWGRGNSGYTF
J gene: TRBJ2-3; V gene: TRBV10-1; clone size: NA; D gene: NA; CDR3 DNA: TGCGCCAGCAGTGAGTCGAATCAGGGAACGCAGTATTTT; CDR3 protein: CASSESNQGTQYF
J gene: TRBJ2-1; V gene: TRBV15; clone size: NA; D gene: TRBD2; CDR3 DNA: TGTGCCACCAGCAGAGCGACTAGCGGGGGTAACAATGAGCAGTTCTTC; CDR3 protein: CATSRATSGGNNEQFF
J gene: TRBJ2-7; V gene: TRBV9; clone size: once; D gene: NA; CDR3 DNA: TGTGCCAGCAGCGTAGGAGGGTCGGGGACCTACGAGCAGTACTTC; CDR3 protein: CASSVGGSGTYEQYF
J gene: TRBJ1-1; V gene: TRBV6-6; clone size: few; D gene: NA; CDR3 DNA: TGTGCCAGCAGGGAGGGTGGCACTGAAGCTTTCTTT; CDR3 protein: CASREGGTEAFF
J gene: TRBJ2-6; V gene: TRBV5-1; clone size: once; D gene: NA; CDR3 DNA: TGCGCCAGCAGCATGGGAAAGACAGCTGGGGCCAACGTCCTGACTTTC; CDR3 protein: CASSMGKTAGANVLTF
J gene: TRBJ2-5; V gene: TRBV6-5; clone size: NA; D gene: NA; CDR3 DNA: TGTGCCAGCAGTTACACGGTTCCGGCAGGCACCCAGTACTTC; CDR3 protein: CASSYTVPAGTQYF
J gene: TRBJ2-7; V gene: TRBV5-1; clone size: NA; D gene: NA; CDR3 DNA: TGCGCCAGCAGCTTGGCCGGAGGGATCCCCTACGAGCAGTACTTC; CDR3 protein: CASSLAGGIPYEQYF
J gene: TRBJ2-1; V gene: TRBV5-1; clone size: NA; D gene: NA; CDR3 DNA: TGCGCCAGCAGCTTGGGGTTAGCGTCCTACAATGAGCAGTTCTTC; CDR3 protein: CASSLGLASYNEQFF
J gene: TRBJ2-7; V gene: TRBV5-4; clone size: NA; D gene: NA; CDR3 DNA: TGTGCCAGCAGCTTCAACTACGAGCAGTACTTC; CDR3 protein: CASSFNYEQYF
J gene: TRBJ1-1; V gene: TRBV7-9; clone size: NA; D gene: NA; CDR3 DNA: TGTGCCAGCCAGCCAGGCTTCACTGAAGCTTTCTTT; CDR3 protein: CASQPGFTEAFF
J gene: TRBJ1-6; V gene: TRBV5-1; clone size: NA; D gene: TRBD1; CDR3 DNA: TGCGCCAGCAGCTCGGACAGGGTGAATTCACCCCTCCACTTT; CDR3 protein: CASSSDRVNSPLHF
J gene: TRBJ2-1; V gene: TRBV28; clone size: NA; D gene: TRBD2; CDR3 DNA: TGTGCCAGCAGCTTAGCGGGAGTAATGAATGAGCAGTTCTTC; CDR3 protein: CASSLAGVMNEQFF
J gene: TRBJ1-2; V gene: TRBV5-1; clone size: few; D gene: TRBD1; CDR3 DNA: TGCGCCAGCAGCCACGGGACAGGGAGCAACTATGGCTACACCTTC; CDR3 protein: CASSHGTGSNYGYTF
J gene: TRBJ1-4; V gene: TRBV19; clone size: NA; D gene: NA; CDR3 DNA: TGTGCCAGTACCTCTGCAACTAATGAAAAACTGTTTTTT; CDR3 protein: CASTSATNEKLFF
J gene: TRBJ1-3; V gene: TRBV5-1; clone size: NA; D gene: NA; CDR3 DNA: TGCGCCAGCAGCTTAGGGGTATTTGGAAACACCATATATTTT; CDR3 protein: CASSLGVFGNTIYF
J gene: TRBJ2-1; V gene: TRBV20-1; clone size: NA; D gene: NA; CDR3 DNA: TGCAGTGCTAGTAGCCATGAGCAGTTCTTC; CDR3 protein: CSASSHEQFF